This TCR beta chain came from a study of T cell repertoires in cytomegalovirus infection. Study summary: Public TCR beta signature analysis indicated the presence of both CMV infection and matching HLA type.

Trimming shortened V by 1 base and J by 6 bases, and 10 bases separated the two germline ends. Germline-derived CDR1 and CDR2 are SGHAT and FQNNGV. The CDR3 consists of 14 residues. Many counts were recorded for this clonotype. TCRdb redid the calling of the reads with MiXCR, one entry per CDR3 protein. This sample has approximately 500,000 distinct CDR3 sequences, with approximately 10% found just once. The chain carries TRBV11-2 and TRBJ2-1; perhaps TRBD2 as D (6 bases). The clonotype comes from a human donor in good health (CMV status not recorded). Some clones in this sample may be carry-over from other donors' samples. Material for sequencing was PBMCs. In nucleotides, the CDR3 is TGTGCCAGCAGCTTAGTGGATAGCGGCAATGAGCAGTTCTTC. This encodes CASSLVDSGNEQFF.